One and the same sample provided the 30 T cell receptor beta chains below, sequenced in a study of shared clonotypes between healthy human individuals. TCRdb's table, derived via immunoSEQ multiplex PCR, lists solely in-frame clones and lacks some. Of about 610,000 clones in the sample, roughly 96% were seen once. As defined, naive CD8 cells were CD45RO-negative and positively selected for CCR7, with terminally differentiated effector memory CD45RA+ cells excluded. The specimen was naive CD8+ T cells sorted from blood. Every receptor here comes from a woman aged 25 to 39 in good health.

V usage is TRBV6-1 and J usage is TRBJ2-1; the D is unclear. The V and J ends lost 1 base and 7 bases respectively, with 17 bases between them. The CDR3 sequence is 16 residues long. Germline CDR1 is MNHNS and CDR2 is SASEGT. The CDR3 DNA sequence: TGTGCCAGCAGTGAAGGTAGAGGTGCTGGGCGTAATGAGCAGTTCTTC. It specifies CASSEGRGAGRNEQFF.

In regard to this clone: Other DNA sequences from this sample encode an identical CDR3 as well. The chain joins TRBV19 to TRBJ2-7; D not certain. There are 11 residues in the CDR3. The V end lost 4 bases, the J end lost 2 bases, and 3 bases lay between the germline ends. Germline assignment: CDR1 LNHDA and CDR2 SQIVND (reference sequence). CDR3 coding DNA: TGTGCCAGTAGTACCGCCTACGAGCAGTACTTC. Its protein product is CASSTAYEQYF.

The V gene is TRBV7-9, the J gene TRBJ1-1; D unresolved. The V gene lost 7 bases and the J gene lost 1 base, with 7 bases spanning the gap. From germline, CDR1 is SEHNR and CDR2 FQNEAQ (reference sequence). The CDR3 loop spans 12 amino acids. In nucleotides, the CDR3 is TGTGCCAGCATGAGCCCGAACACTGAAGCTTTCTTT. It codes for CASMSPNTEAFF.

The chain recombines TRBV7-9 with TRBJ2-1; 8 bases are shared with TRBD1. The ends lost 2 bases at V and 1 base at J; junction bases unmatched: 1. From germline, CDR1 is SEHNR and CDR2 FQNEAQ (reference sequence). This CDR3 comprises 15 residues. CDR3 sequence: CASSLQGASYNEQFF. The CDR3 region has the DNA TGTGCCAGCAGCTTACAGGGGGCGTCCTACAATGAGCAGTTCTTC.

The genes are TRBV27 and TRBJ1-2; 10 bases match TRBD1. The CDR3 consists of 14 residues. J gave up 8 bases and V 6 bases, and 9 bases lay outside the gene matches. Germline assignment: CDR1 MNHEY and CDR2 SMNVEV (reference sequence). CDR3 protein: CASRTGGAAVGYTF. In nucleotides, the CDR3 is TGTGCCAGCAGGACAGGGGGCGCAGCAGTAGGCTACACCTTC.

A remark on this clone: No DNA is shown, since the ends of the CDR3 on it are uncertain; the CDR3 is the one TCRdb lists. The chain's CDR3 is CASSSSEWGRYEQYF. The genes are TRBV28 and TRBJ2-7; the listed D gene, TRBD1, was not tested against the DNA. The germline V gene encodes CDR1 MDHEN and CDR2 SYDVKM. With termini counted, the CDR3 has 15 amino acids.

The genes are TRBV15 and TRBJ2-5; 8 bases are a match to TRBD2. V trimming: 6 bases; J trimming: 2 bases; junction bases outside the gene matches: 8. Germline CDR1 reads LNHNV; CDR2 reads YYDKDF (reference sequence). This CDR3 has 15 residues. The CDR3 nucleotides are TGTGCCACCAGTCCCGGCGGGGGGACGCAAGAGACCCAGTACTTC. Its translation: CATSPGGGTQETQYF.

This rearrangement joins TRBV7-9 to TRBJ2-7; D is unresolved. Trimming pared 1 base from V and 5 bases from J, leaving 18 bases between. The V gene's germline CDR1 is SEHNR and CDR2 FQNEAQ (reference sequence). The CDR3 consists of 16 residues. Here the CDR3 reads CASSLDSQPNFNEQYF. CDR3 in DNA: TGTGCCAGCAGCTTAGATTCCCAGCCTAACTTTAACGAGCAGTACTTC.

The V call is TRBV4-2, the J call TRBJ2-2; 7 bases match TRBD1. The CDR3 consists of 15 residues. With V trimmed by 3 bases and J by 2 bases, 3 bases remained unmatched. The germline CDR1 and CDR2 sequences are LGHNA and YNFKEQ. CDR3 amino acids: CASSHGTVNTGELFF. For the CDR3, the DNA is TGTGCCAGCAGCCACGGGACAGTTAACACCGGGGAGCTGTTTTTT.

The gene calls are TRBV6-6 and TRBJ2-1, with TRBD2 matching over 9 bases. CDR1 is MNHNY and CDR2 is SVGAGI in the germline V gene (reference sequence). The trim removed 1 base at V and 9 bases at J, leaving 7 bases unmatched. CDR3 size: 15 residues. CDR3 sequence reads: CASSYFAGGPIEQFF. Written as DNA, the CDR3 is TGTGCCAGCAGTTACTTCGCGGGAGGGCCGATTGAGCAGTTCTTC.

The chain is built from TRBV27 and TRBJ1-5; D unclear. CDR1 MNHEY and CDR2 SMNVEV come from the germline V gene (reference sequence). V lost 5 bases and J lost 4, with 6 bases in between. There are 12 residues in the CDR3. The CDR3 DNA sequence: TGTGCCAGCAGTATACAGAATCAGCCCCAGCATTTT. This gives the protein CASSIQNQPQHF.

CDR3 nucleotides: TGCGCCAGCAGCTTCCGACAGGGTGATTACCCTGAAGCTTTCTTT. Translation gives CASSFRQGDYPEAFF. The chain joins TRBV5-1 to TRBJ1-1; 7 bases map to TRBD1. Germline CDR1 SGHRS, CDR2 YFSETQ. The V and J ends lost 2 bases and 6 bases, in that order; junction bases with no gene match: 10. The CDR3 is made up of 15 amino acids.

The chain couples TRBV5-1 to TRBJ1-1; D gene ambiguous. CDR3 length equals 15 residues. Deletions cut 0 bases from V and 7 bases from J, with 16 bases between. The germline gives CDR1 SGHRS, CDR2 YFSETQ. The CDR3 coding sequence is TGCGCCAGCAGCTTGGCGTCCGGGGAGGCGGTTGAAGCTTTCTTT. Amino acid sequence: CASSLASGEAVEAFF.

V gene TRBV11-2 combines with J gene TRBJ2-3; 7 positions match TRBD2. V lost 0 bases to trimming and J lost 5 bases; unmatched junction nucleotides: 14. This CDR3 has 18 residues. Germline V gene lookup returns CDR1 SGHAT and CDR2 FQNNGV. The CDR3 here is CASSLDEASGRGLDTQYF. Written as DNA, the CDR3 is TGTGCCAGCAGCTTAGATGAGGCTAGCGGCCGGGGATTAGATACGCAGTATTTT.

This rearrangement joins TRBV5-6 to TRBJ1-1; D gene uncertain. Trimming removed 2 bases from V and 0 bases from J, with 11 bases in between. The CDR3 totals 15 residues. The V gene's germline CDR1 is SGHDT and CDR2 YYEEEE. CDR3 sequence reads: CASSFGTSLNTEAFF. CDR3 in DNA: TGTGCCAGCAGCTTTGGTACGTCTCTGAACACTGAAGCTTTCTTT.

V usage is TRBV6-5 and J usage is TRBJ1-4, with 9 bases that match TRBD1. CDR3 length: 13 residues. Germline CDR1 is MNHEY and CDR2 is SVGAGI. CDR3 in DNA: TGTGCTGCAAAACAGGGGGCTGGTGAAAAACTGTTTTTT. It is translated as CAAKQGAGEKLFF.

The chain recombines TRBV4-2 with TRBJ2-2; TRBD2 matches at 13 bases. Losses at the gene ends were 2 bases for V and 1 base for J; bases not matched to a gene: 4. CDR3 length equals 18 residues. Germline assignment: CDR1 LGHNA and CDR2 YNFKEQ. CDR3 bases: TGTGCCAGCAGCCAAACTAGCGGGGGGGCTTGGAACACCGGGGAGCTGTTTTTT. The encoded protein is CASSQTSGGAWNTGELFF.

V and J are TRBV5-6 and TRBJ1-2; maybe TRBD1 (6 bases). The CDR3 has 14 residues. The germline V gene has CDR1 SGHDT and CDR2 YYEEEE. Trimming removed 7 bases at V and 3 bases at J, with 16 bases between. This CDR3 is CASGATGMDYGYTF. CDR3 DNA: TGTGCCAGCGGGGCTACAGGGATGGACTATGGCTACACCTTC.

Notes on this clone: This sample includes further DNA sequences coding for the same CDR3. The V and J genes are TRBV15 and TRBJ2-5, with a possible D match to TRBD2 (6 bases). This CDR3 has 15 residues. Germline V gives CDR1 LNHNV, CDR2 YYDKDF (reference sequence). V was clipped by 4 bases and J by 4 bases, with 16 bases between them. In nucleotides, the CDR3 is TGTGCCACCAGCAACCGGGCAGTCGGGGGAGAGACCCAGTACTTC. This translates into CATSNRAVGGETQYF.

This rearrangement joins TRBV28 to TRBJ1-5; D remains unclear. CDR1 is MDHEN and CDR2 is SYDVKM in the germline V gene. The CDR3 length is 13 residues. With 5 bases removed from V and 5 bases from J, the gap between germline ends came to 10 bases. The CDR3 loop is CASSTGSHQPQHF. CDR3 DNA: TGTGCCAGCAGTACCGGGAGTCATCAGCCCCAGCATTTT.

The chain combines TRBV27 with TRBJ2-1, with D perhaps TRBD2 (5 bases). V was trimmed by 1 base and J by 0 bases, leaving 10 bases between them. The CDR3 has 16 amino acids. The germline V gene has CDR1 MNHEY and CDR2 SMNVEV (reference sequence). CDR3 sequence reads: CASSLLATISYNEQFF. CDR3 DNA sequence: TGTGCCAGCAGTTTATTGGCGACTATCTCCTACAATGAGCAGTTCTTC.

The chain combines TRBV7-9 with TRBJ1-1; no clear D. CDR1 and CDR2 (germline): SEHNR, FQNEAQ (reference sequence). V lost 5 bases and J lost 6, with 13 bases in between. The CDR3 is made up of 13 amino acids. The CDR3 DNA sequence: TGTGCCAGCAGCACGGCCCTTCTTGCTGAAGCTTTCTTT. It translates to CASSTALLAEAFF.

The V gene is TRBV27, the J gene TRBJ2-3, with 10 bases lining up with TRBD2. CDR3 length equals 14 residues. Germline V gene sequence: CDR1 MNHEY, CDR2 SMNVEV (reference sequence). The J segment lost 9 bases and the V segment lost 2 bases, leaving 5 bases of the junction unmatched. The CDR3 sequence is CASSLLAGAGTQYF. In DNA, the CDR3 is TGTGCCAGCAGTTTACTAGCGGGAGCCGGAACGCAGTATTTT.

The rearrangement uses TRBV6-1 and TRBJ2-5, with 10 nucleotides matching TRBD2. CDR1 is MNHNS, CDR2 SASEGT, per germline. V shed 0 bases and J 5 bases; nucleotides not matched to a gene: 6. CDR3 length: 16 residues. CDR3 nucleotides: TGTGCCAGCAGTGAAGCGCCTCTAGCGGGAGTGGAGACCCAGTACTTC. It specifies CASSEAPLAGVETQYF.

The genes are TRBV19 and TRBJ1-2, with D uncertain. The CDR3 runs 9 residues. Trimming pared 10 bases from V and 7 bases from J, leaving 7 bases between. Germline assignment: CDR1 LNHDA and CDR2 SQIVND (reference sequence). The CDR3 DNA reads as TGTGCCACCCCCGGTGGCTACACCTTC. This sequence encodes CATPGGYTF.

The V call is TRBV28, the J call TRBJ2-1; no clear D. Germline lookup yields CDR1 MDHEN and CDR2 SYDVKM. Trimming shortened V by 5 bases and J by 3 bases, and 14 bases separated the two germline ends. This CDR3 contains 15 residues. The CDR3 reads CASSPPHSNYNEQFF. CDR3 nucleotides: TGTGCCAGCAGTCCCCCGCATAGCAACTACAATGAGCAGTTCTTC.

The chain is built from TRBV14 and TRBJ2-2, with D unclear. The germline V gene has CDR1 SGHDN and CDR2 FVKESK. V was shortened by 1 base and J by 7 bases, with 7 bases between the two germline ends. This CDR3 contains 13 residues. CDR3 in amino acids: CASSQASDGELFF. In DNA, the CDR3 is TGTGCCAGCAGCCAAGCTTCTGACGGGGAGCTGTTTTTT. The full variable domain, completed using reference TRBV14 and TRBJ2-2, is EAGVTQFPSHSVIEKGQTVTLRCDPISGHDNLYWYRRVMGKEIKFLLHFVKESKQDESGMPNNRFLAERTGGTYSTLKVQPAELEDSGVYFCASSQASDGELFFGEGSRLTVL.

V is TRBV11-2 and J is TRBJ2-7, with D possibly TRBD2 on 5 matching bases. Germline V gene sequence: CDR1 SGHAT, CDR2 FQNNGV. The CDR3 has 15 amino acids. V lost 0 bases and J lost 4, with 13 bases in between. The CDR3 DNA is TGTGCCAGCAGCTTAGATCGGTTGCTAGCTTACGAGCAGTACTTC. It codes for CASSLDRLLAYEQYF.

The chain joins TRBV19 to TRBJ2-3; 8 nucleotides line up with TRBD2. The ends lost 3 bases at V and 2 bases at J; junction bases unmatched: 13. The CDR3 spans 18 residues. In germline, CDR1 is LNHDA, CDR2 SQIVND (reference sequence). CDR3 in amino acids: CASSIGSVLAETTDTQYF. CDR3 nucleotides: TGTGCCAGTAGTATTGGTTCGGTACTAGCGGAAACCACAGATACGCAGTATTTT.

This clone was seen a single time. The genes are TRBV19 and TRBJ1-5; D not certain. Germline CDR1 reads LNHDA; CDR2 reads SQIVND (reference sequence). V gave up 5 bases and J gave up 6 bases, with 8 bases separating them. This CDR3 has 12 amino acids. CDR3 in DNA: TGTGCCAGTAGTGAAACGGGTCAGCCCCAGCATTTT. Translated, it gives CASSETGQPQHF. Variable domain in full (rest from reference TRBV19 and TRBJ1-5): DGGITQSPKYLFRKEGQNVTLSCEQNLNHDAMYWYRQDPGQGLRLIYYSQIVNDFQKGDIAEGYSVSREKKESFPLTVTSAQKNPTAFYLCASSETGQPQHFGDGTRLSIL.